This entry features one T cell receptor (beta chain) sequence. Its matching antigen is unknown. This entry belongs to a study of cytomegalovirus exposure and HLA in healthy donors. At the level of the study: Inside one of the first data releases sat about 85 million unique TCRs taken from HLA-typed donors.

Unmatched junction bases numbered 12, after V lost 2 bases and J lost 1 base. There are 18 residues in the CDR3. The germline gives CDR1 SGHAT, CDR2 FQDESV (reference sequence). Study results and limitations: As a later analysis revealed, most CMV-associated TCR beta chains appeared HLA-restricted. Associated with HLA alleles at 0.05 false discovery rate in a later analysis were some 18,000 TCR beta sequences. A few chains tied to CMV proved CMV antigen-specific in vitro.

Primers for the PCR totalled 60 Vbeta and 13 Jbeta. The data were produced by immunoSEQ multiplex PCR, yet TCRdb's version contains in-frame clones alone and is incomplete. In the table there are around 140,000 clones, approximately 77% of which are singletons. The material sequenced was PBMCs. The chain uses TRBV11-1 and TRBJ2-3; 7 bases line up with TRBD1. This TCR came from a middle-aged woman in good health and CMV-seronegative. The DNA of the CDR3 is TGTGCCAGCAGCTTACTGACAGGGAAGGCGTGGGGCACAGATACGCAGTATTTT. Its translation: CASSLLTGKAWGTDTQYF.